This is a list of T cell receptor beta chains from one sample in a study of cytomegalovirus exposure and HLA in healthy donors. This table comes from immunoSEQ multiplex PCR, and its TCRdb copy is limited to in-frame clones, with some not included. The sample shows some 150,000 clones, over 70% of them seen only once. Sequenced input: PBMCs. These receptor sequences come from a man between 18 and 35 years old in good health and CMV-seropositive. Each CDR3 is given with its conserved first and last residue. The D gene is left open where the match is weak. Clone size is stated in some rows and not others, as once, few, many or a class when expanded.

v_gene	j_gene	d_gene	abundance	CDR3nt	CDR3aa
TRBV11-3	TRBJ2-1	TRBD2	NA	TGTGCCAGCAGCTTCCTTAGCGGGTCCCACAATGAGCAGTTCTTC	CASSFLSGSHNEQFF
TRBV5-4	TRBJ1-2	TRBD1	NA	TGTGCCAGCAGCTTCCAGGGGGCGGACTATGGCTACACCTTC	CASSFQGADYGYTF
TRBV2	TRBJ1-2	TRBD1	once	TGTGCCAGCCAGGGGACAGTCTTGTACACCTTC	CASQGTVLYTF
TRBV7-2	TRBJ2-3	NA	NA	TGTGCCAGCAGCCAGGGACTTTACACAGATACGCAGTATTTT	CASSQGLYTDTQYF
TRBV5-1	TRBJ2-3	TRBD2	NA	TGCGCCAGCAGGGTTGGGGGGACTAGAAGCACAGATACGCAGTATTTT	CASRVGGTRSTDTQYF
TRBV19	TRBJ1-5	TRBD1	NA	TGTGCCAGTAGCCTAAACAGGGGCCCTAGCAATCAGCCCCAGCATTTT	CASSLNRGPSNQPQHF
TRBV13	TRBJ2-7	NA	NA	TGTGCCAGCAGCTTAGGGACAGGACCGAACTACGAGCAGTACTTC	CASSLGTGPNYEQYF
TRBV30	TRBJ2-1	TRBD2	NA	TGTGCCTGGAGTGCCGGACTAGCGGGAGTCTCCTACAATGAGCAGTTCTTC	CAWSAGLAGVSYNEQFF
TRBV27	TRBJ2-1	TRBD2	once	TGTGCCAGCAGTTTATTGTCATTCAGTCCTAGCGGGAGCCACAATGAGCAGTTCTTC	CASSLLSFSPSGSHNEQFF
TRBV4-2	TRBJ2-1	NA	NA	TGTGCCAGCAGCCAAGATGGGGACACTACCTTACCCAATGAGCAGTTCTTC	CASSQDGDTTLPNEQFF
TRBV19	TRBJ2-1	TRBD1	NA	TGTGCCAGTAGTATTTGGGGGACAGGCTCGATTGAGCAGTTCTTC	CASSIWGTGSIEQFF
TRBV10-1	TRBJ1-4	NA	NA	TGCGCCAGCAGTGAGGGTAGGGGCCGTGGTGAAAAACTGTTTTTT	CASSEGRGRGEKLFF
TRBV7-6	TRBJ2-7	NA	NA	TGTGCCAGCAGCTTAGGCGCGGGGCACTACGAGCAGTACTTC	CASSLGAGHYEQYF
TRBV19	TRBJ1-1	NA	NA	TGTGCCAGTAGTATAGGAGGGCTTCGGGACACTGAAGCTTTCTTT	CASSIGGLRDTEAFF
TRBV6-6	TRBJ1-5	NA	few	TGTGCCAGTCGGTGGGGACTGAGCGATCAGCCCCAGCATTTT	CASRWGLSDQPQHF
TRBV4-3	TRBJ1-4	TRBD1	NA	TGCGCCAGCAGCCAGGATACAGGGGAGACTAATGAAAAACTGTTTTTT	CASSQDTGETNEKLFF
TRBV27	TRBJ1-1	NA	once	TGTGCCAGCAGTTTATTTGGAAACAACAGGGCCACTGAAGCTTTCTTT	CASSLFGNNRATEAFF
TRBV19	TRBJ2-2	TRBD2	once	TGTGCCACCGCACATTTAGCGGGAGGGACTACGAGCACCGGGGAGCTGTTTTTT	CATAHLAGGTTSTGELFF
TRBV11-2	TRBJ2-1	TRBD2	NA	TGTGCCAGCAGCTTCCCGGGGACTAGAAGGGATGAGCAGTTCTTC	CASSFPGTRRDEQFF
TRBV21-1	TRBJ1-2	NA	NA	TGTGCCAGCAGCACACGCTCACAGGGATCCGGCTATGGCTACACCTTC	CASSTRSQGSGYGYTF
TRBV6-1	TRBJ1-5	TRBD1	NA	TGTGCCAGCAGAATACGACAGGGGGATCAGCCCCAGCATTTT	CASRIRQGDQPQHF
TRBV30	TRBJ1-2	NA	NA	TGTGCCTGGAGTTTGAGGGGCGGGGGTATCTACACCTTC	CAWSLRGGGIYTF
TRBV7-2	TRBJ2-3	NA	once	TGTGCCAGCAGCTTAGTGCATACTAGCACAGATACGCAGTATTTT	CASSLVHTSTDTQYF
TRBV4-1	TRBJ1-2	NA	few	TGCGCCAGCAGCCAAGTAAGGCCAGGGATGATTGGCTACACCTTC	CASSQVRPGMIGYTF